Listed here are 30 T cell receptor beta chains from one sample, sequenced in a study of shared clonotypes between healthy human individuals. The table came from immunoSEQ multiplex PCR; TCRdb's copy has only in-frame clones and leaves some out. The repertoire consists of about 820,000 clones, with almost 95% occurring once and the leading ten covering approximately 25%. Cells designated naive CD8 were CD45RO-negative and were positively selected for CCR7, with terminally differentiated effector memory CD45RA+ cells excluded. The sequencing input was naive CD8+ T cells sorted from blood. These receptors were obtained from a man aged 30 to 45 in good health.

The V call is TRBV7-9, the J call TRBJ1-4; D is perhaps TRBD1 (5 bases). CDR1 and CDR2 (germline): SEHNR, FQNEAQ (reference sequence). V was shortened by 1 base and J by 1 base, with 16 bases between the two germline ends. CDR3 length equals 18 residues. CDR3 in DNA: TGTGCCAGCAGCTTAGACCGGGACGGCCCTGGAACTAATGAAAAACTGTTTTTT. It is translated as CASSLDRDGPGTNEKLFF. Supplemented by reference TRBV7-9 and TRBJ1-4, the full variable domain reads DTGVSQNPRHKITKRGQNVTFRCDPISEHNRLYWYRQTLGQGPEFLTYFQNEAQLEKSRLLSDRFSAERPKGSFSTLEIQRTEQGDSAMYLCASSLDRDGPGTNEKLFFGSGTQLSVL.

The genes are TRBV13 and TRBJ1-2; D unclear. Germline values: CDR1 PRHDT, CDR2 FYEKMQ (reference sequence). The CDR3 is made up of 14 amino acids. V was trimmed by 5 bases and J by 1 base, leaving 11 bases between them. Written as DNA, the CDR3 is TGTGCCAGCAGCCTCCCCCACCTTAACTATGGCTACACCTTC. As protein: CASSLPHLNYGYTF.

The chain recombines TRBV6-1 with TRBJ2-1, with D perhaps matching TRBD2 (5 bases). The germline V and J ends were trimmed by 6 bases and 8 bases, with 14 bases remaining between them. Germline CDR1 and CDR2: MNHNS and SASEGT. The CDR3 has 13 amino acids. The CDR3 spells CASSPKPGYEQFF. The CDR3 DNA reads TGTGCCAGCAGCCCCAAGCCGGGGTATGAGCAGTTCTTC.

This rearrangement joins TRBV27 to TRBJ2-7; maybe TRBD1 (6 bases). The CDR3 consists of 15 residues. Germline V gene sequence: CDR1 MNHEY, CDR2 SMNVEV (reference sequence). V was cut by 2 bases and J by 7 bases, with 18 bases left in between. The CDR3 here is CASSLEPTGPWEQYF. CDR3 DNA sequence: TGTGCCAGCAGTTTAGAACCCACAGGGCCTTGGGAGCAGTACTTC.

J is TRBJ2-7 and V is TRBV11-2; possible D gene TRBD1, 6 bases. There are 14 residues in the CDR3. CDR1 and CDR2 (germline): SGHAT, FQNNGV. The V end was cut by 1 base, the J end by 5 bases, with 12 bases between. DNA of the CDR3: TGTGCCAGCAGCTTAGGTCAGGGGCTAAACGAGCAGTACTTC. It is translated as CASSLGQGLNEQYF.

As concerns this clone: Distinct nucleotide sequences in the sample also encode this CDR3. The chain carries TRBV27 and TRBJ2-1; D call uncertain. V lost 5 bases and J lost 4, with 12 bases in between. The CDR3 spans 14 residues. Germline V lookup: CDR1 MNHEY, CDR2 SMNVEV (reference sequence). This CDR3 reads CASSILGPYNEQFF. The CDR3 bases are TGTGCCAGCAGTATATTAGGGCCATACAATGAGCAGTTCTTC.

The chain joins TRBV28 to TRBJ1-4; 7 nucleotides match TRBD1. The J segment lost 8 bases and the V segment lost 6 bases, leaving 9 bases of the junction unmatched. This CDR3 contains 14 residues. The germline CDR1 and CDR2 sequences are MDHEN and SYDVKM. CDR3 sequence (DNA): TGTGCCAGCAGATCGACAGGGCGGGAGGAAAAACTGTTTTTT. This encodes CASRSTGREEKLFF.

The chain carries TRBV29-1 and TRBJ1-1; TRBD1 matches 8 bases. The length of the CDR3 is 16 residues. Unmatched junction bases numbered 10, after V lost 4 bases and J lost 0 bases. Germline CDR1 is SQVTM and CDR2 is ANQGSEA. CDR3 residues: CSVVVSAGGMNTEAFF. The DNA of the CDR3 is TGCAGCGTTGTGGTGTCGGCAGGGGGCATGAACACTGAAGCTTTCTTT.

V and J are TRBV2 and TRBJ1-4, with 8 bases that match TRBD1. The J segment lost 10 bases and the V segment lost 3 bases, leaving 13 bases of the junction unmatched. Germline assignment: CDR1 SNHLY and CDR2 FYNNEI. This CDR3 has 16 residues. In DNA form, the CDR3 reads TGTGCCAGCAGTGAGCAGACAGGGGCGGGTTACGGAAAACTGTTTTTT. It specifies CASSEQTGAGYGKLFF.

The J gene is TRBJ2-1, the V gene TRBV9; maybe TRBD2 (6 bases). The ends were cut back, 0 bases at V and 4 bases at J, with 8 bases in the middle. Germline assignment: CDR1 SGDLS and CDR2 YYNGEE. CDR3 length: 14 amino acids. This CDR3 is CASSVVAAYNEQFF. The CDR3 DNA sequence: TGTGCCAGCAGCGTAGTAGCGGCTTACAATGAGCAGTTCTTC.

Concerning this clone itself: Other DNA sequences within the sample encode an identical CDR3. The chain couples TRBV5-4 to TRBJ2-1; perhaps TRBD1 as D (6 bases). V shed 2 bases and J shed 7 bases, with 13 bases lying between them. CDR3 length: 14 amino acids. Germline CDR1 SGHNT, CDR2 YYREEE (reference sequence). The CDR3 DNA sequence: TGTGCCAGCAGCTTCGGGCAGGGGAGTAATGAGCAGTTCTTC. Amino acids: CASSFGQGSNEQFF.

The V call is TRBV27, the J call TRBJ1-2, with D hard to call. The CDR3 totals 13 residues. The germline gives CDR1 MNHEY, CDR2 SMNVEV (reference sequence). Trimming cost V 6 bases and J 6 bases, with 14 bases left between them. The CDR3 loop reads CASRPLDYNGYTF. In DNA form, the CDR3 reads TGTGCCAGCAGACCTCTTGACTATAATGGCTACACCTTC.

The rearrangement uses TRBV25-1 and TRBJ1-1; D might be TRBD1 (5 bases). Trimming shortened V by 6 bases and J by 0 bases, and 11 bases separated the two germline ends. The CDR3 runs 14 residues. Germline values: CDR1 MGHDK, CDR2 SYGVNS. CDR3 region: CASSGALMNTEAFF. CDR3 sequence (DNA): TGTGCCAGCAGCGGGGCCCTAATGAACACTGAAGCTTTCTTT.

The chain uses TRBV28 and TRBJ2-6; a weak D match, TRBD1 (6 bases). Trimming shortened V by 6 bases and J by 0 bases, and 12 bases separated the two germline ends. The CDR3 has 16 residues. Per the germline V gene, CDR1 is MDHEN and CDR2 is SYDVKM. The DNA for the CDR3 is TGTGCCAGCAGGCAGGACAGTTTCTCTGGGGCCAACGTCCTGACTTTC. Its translation: CASRQDSFSGANVLTF.

The chain employs TRBV11-2 and TRBJ2-7; possibly TRBD2 for D (6 bases). The germline CDR1 and CDR2 sequences are SGHAT and FQNNGV. The CDR3 runs 15 residues. The V gene lost 0 bases and the J gene lost 7 bases, with 16 bases spanning the gap. CDR3 region: CASSLDQGGYWEQYF. In DNA, the CDR3 is TGTGCCAGCAGCTTAGACCAGGGAGGCTATTGGGAGCAGTACTTC.

In this sample, this clone turned up a few times. This rearrangement joins TRBV7-6 to TRBJ1-5; no definite D call. Trimming shortened V by 5 bases and J by 7 bases, and 18 bases separated the two germline ends. Germline-derived CDR1 and CDR2 are SGHVS and FNYEAQ. The CDR3 totals 15 residues. The CDR3: CASSPKGPPGQPQHF. CDR3 nucleotide sequence: TGTGCCAGCAGCCCTAAGGGCCCTCCTGGGCAGCCCCAGCATTTT.

The genes are TRBV15 and TRBJ2-3, with 7 bases identical to TRBD2. CDR1 is LNHNV, CDR2 YYDKDF, per germline (reference sequence). The CDR3 length is 15 residues. The trim removed 0 bases at V and 6 bases at J, leaving 6 bases unmatched. CDR3 loop: CATSREGGRADTQYF. CDR3 coding DNA: TGTGCCACCAGCAGAGAAGGCGGGAGAGCGGATACGCAGTATTTT.

The chain employs TRBV18 and TRBJ2-3; 8 bases agree with TRBD2. Trimming took 4 bases from V and 0 from J; bases not matched to a gene: 9. There are 17 residues in the CDR3. The V gene's germline CDR1 is KGHSH and CDR2 LQKENI. The CDR3 bases are TGTGCCAGCTCACGCGGGGAACAGCGGGGGAGCACAGATACGCAGTATTTT. Residues: CASSRGEQRGSTDTQYF.

The V call is TRBV5-1, the J call TRBJ2-7; 8 positions match TRBD1. Trimming cost V 0 bases and J 5 bases; bases outside gene matches: 7. The germline V gene has CDR1 SGHRS and CDR2 YFSETQ. The length of the CDR3 is 15 residues. The CDR3 region is CASSLVQGVFNEQYF. CDR3 DNA sequence: TGCGCCAGCAGCTTGGTACAGGGGGTCTTTAACGAGCAGTACTTC. The variable domain in full, with the rest retrieved from reference TRBV5-1 and TRBJ2-7, is KAGVTQTPRYLIKTRGQQVTLSCSPISGHRSVSWYQQTPGQGLQFLFEYFSETQRNKGNFPGRFSGRQFSNSRSEMNVSTLELGDSALYLCASSLVQGVFNEQYFGPGTRLTVT.

The V and J genes are TRBV19 and TRBJ2-7; tentative D call: TRBD1 (6 bases). Germline CDR1 is LNHDA and CDR2 is SQIVND (reference sequence). The CDR3 spans 14 residues. V was clipped by 4 bases and J by 5 bases, with 15 bases between them. DNA of the CDR3: TGTGCCAGTAGTAATGCGCAGGGGATCAACGAGCAGTACTTC. It codes for CASSNAQGINEQYF.

This chain joins TRBV5-1 and TRBJ2-1; the match to TRBD2 covers 15 bases. J gave up 6 bases and V 3 bases, and 1 base lay outside the gene matches. The CDR3 extends over 15 amino acids. Germline V lookup: CDR1 SGHRS, CDR2 YFSETQ. CDR3 in amino acids: CASSWTSGRANEQFF. The CDR3 DNA is TGCGCCAGCAGCTGGACTAGCGGGAGGGCCAATGAGCAGTTCTTC.

This chain uses TRBV7-2 with TRBJ2-1; 7 bases map to TRBD2. This CDR3 spans 15 amino acids. After removal of 5 bases from V and 8 bases from J, the junction contained 12 bases not matched to a gene. The germline CDR1 and CDR2 sequences are SGHTA and FQGNSA. The CDR3 nucleotides are TGTGCCAGCAGCCCAAGGGGCGGGAGTAATTATGAGCAGTTCTTC. Protein: CASSPRGGSNYEQFF.

CDR3 sequence: CASSLPTSGYEQYF. The DNA for the CDR3 is TGTGCCAGCAGCTTGCCAACTAGCGGCTACGAGCAGTACTTC. The chain combines TRBV5-5 with TRBJ2-7, with 8 bases aligning to TRBD2. Germline-derived CDR1 and CDR2 are SGHKS and YYEKEE (reference sequence). The CDR3 is 14 amino acids. After removal of 1 base from V and 3 bases from J, the junction contained 3 bases not matched to a gene.

Written as DNA, the CDR3 is TGCGCCAGCAGCCAAGATTCGGGAGGGCAGCCCCAGCATTTT. Protein sequence: CASSQDSGGQPQHF. This chain connects TRBV4-3 to TRBJ1-5, with D uncertain. The germline V gene has CDR1 LGHNA and CDR2 YSLEER. The CDR3 consists of 14 residues. The V gene lost 0 bases and the J gene lost 7 bases, with 10 bases spanning the gap.

The chain employs TRBV6-6 and TRBJ2-7, with 12 bases fitting TRBD2. The CDR3 sequence is 15 residues long. V gave up 5 bases and J gave up 4 bases; unmatched junction bases: 6. Germline V gene data show CDR1 as MNHNY and CDR2 as SVGAGI (reference sequence). CDR3 in DNA: TGTGCCAGCAGTCCCAGACTAGCGGGAGAGTACGAGCAGTACTTC. It yields the protein CASSPRLAGEYEQYF.

The chain joins TRBV6-1 to TRBJ2-7; D perhaps matches TRBD1 (5 bases). The CDR3 has 12 amino acids. With 10 bases removed from V and 3 bases from J, the gap between germline ends came to 13 bases. In germline, CDR1 is MNHNS, CDR2 SASEGT. CDR3 protein: CATRAKFYEQYF. The CDR3 DNA reads as TGTGCCACCAGGGCCAAATTCTACGAGCAGTACTTC.

The chain joins TRBV9 to TRBJ2-7; possible D gene TRBD2, 5 bases. This CDR3 is built from 14 residues. Per germline, CDR1 SGDLS and CDR2 YYNGEE. The germline V and J ends were trimmed by 3 bases and 6 bases, with 16 bases remaining between them. The CDR3 DNA reads as TGTGCCAGCAGCGCCACCGGGATCCTGGGCGAGCAGTACTTC. Translated: CASSATGILGEQYF. Looking up the rest from reference TRBV9 and TRBJ2-7 gives the full variable domain: DSGVTQTPKHLITATGQRVTLRCSPRSGDLSVYWYQQSLDQGLQFLIQYYNGEERAKGNILERFSAQQFPDLHSELNLSSLELGDSALYFCASSATGILGEQYFGPGTRLTVT.

Regarding this clone: Other DNA sequences within the sample encode an identical CDR3. The rearrangement links TRBV11-2 to TRBJ2-3, with a weak D call TRBD2 (6 bases). V was clipped by 3 bases and J by 0 bases, with 7 bases between them. This CDR3 contains 14 residues. CDR1 is SGHAT and CDR2 is FQNNGV in the germline V gene. The chain's CDR3 is CASSFGGSTDTQYF. For the CDR3, the DNA is TGTGCCAGCAGCTTCGGGGGTAGCACAGATACGCAGTATTTT.

CDR3 sequence: CASSSTSGILGEQFF. CDR3 bases: TGTGCCAGCAGCTCGACTAGCGGGATTCTGGGTGAGCAGTTCTTC. This chain links TRBV7-6 with TRBJ2-1; TRBD2 matches 11 bases. The CDR3 loop spans 15 amino acids. V gave up 4 bases and J gave up 9 bases; unmatched junction bases: 8. Germline V gene data show CDR1 as SGHVS and CDR2 as FNYEAQ.

This chain joins TRBV7-8 and TRBJ1-4; the match to TRBD1 covers 7 bases. Trimming removed 1 base from V and 7 bases from J; junction bases left unmatched: 12. Germline CDR1 SGHVS, CDR2 FQNEAQ. The CDR3 is 17 residues long. CDR3 DNA sequence: TGTGCCAGCAGCTTAGACAGGGGTTATCTGTCAGGTGAAAAACTGTTTTTT. It is translated as CASSLDRGYLSGEKLFF.